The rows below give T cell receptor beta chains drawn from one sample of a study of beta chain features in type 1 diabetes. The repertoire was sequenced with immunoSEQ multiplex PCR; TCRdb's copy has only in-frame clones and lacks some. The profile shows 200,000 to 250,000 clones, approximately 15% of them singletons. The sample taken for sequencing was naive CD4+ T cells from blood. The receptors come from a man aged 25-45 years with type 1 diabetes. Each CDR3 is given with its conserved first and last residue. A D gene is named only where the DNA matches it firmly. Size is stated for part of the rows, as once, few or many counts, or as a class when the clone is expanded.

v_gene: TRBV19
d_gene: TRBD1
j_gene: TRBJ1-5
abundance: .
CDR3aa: CASSHGTGGQPQHF
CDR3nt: TGTGCCAGTAGCCACGGGACAGGGGGCCAGCCCCAGCATTTT

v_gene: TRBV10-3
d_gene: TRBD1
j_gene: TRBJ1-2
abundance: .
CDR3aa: CAIRGQEGPYGYTF
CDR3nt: TGTGCCATCAGGGGACAGGAAGGCCCCTATGGCTACACCTTC

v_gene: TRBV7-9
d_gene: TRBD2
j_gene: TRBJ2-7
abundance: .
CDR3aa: CASSPAPSGSYEQYF
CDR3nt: TGTGCCAGCAGCCCGGCCCCTAGCGGTTCCTACGAGCAGTACTTC

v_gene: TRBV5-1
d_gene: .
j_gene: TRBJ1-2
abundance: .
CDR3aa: CASSDSYPYGYTF
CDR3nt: TGCGCCAGCAGCGACAGTTACCCCTATGGCTACACCTTC

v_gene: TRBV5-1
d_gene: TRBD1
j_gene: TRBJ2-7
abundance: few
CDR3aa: CASSLGGQSYEQYF
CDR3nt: TGCGCCAGCAGCTTGGGGGGACAGTCCTACGAGCAGTACTTC

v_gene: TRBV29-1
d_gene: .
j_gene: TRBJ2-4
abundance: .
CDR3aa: CSVRDSPRRTNIQYF
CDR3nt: TGCAGCGTTCGGGACTCACCTCGCCGGACTAACATTCAGTACTTC

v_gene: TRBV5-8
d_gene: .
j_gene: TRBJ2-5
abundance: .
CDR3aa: CASSLATGTQETQYF
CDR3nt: TGTGCCAGCAGCTTGGCGACAGGGACTCAAGAGACCCAGTACTTC

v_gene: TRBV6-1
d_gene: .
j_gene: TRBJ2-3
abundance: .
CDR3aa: CASRGPTKMGDTQYF
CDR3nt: TGTGCCAGCAGGGGCCCGACTAAAATGGGTGATACGCAGTATTTT

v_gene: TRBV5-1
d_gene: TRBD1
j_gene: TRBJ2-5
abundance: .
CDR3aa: CASNPTGQSQETQYF
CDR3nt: TGCGCCAGCAACCCGACAGGGCAATCACAAGAGACCCAGTACTTC

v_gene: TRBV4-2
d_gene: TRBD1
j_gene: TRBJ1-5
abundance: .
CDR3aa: CASSPYPWGQGARQPQHF
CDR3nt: TGTGCCAGCAGCCCATACCCTTGGGGACAGGGGGCTCGTCAGCCCCAGCATTTT

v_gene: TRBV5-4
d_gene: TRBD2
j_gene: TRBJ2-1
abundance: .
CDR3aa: CASSQDQRGGLNEQFF
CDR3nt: TGTGCCAGCAGCCAAGATCAGCGGGGGGGCCTGAATGAGCAGTTCTTC

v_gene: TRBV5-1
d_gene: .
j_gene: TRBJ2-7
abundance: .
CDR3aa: CASSLAAGSAYEQYF
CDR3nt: TGCGCCAGCAGCTTGGCAGCGGGCTCAGCCTACGAGCAGTACTTC

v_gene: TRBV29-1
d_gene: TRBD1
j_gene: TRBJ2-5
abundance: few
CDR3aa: CSATGTGQETQYF
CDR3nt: TGCAGCGCAACCGGGACAGGTCAAGAGACCCAGTACTTC

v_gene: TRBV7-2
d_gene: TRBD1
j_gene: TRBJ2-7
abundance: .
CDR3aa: CASSWGQGAYEQYF
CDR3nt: TGTGCCAGCAGCTGGGGACAGGGTGCCTACGAGCAGTACTTC

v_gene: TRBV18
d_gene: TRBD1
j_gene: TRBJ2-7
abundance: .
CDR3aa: CASSPPGQGREQYF
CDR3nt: TGTGCCAGCTCACCACCGGGACAGGGCCGAGAGCAGTACTTC

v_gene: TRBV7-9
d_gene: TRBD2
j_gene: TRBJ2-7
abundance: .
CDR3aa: CASSYGAGAEQYF
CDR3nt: TGTGCCAGCAGCTACGGTGCGGGAGCCGAGCAGTACTTC

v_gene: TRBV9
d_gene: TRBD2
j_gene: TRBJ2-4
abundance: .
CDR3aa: CASSVEVGSGRAAKNIQYF
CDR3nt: TGTGCCAGCAGCGTAGAAGTCGGTAGCGGGAGGGCCGCCAAAAACATTCAGTACTTC

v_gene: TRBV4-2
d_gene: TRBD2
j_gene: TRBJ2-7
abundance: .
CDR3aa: CASSLGSGEAYEQYF
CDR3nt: TGTGCCAGCAGCCTCGGGAGCGGGGAGGCCTACGAGCAGTACTTC

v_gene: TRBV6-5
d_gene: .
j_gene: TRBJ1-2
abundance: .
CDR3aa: CASSYGESRSGYTF
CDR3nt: TGTGCCAGCAGTTACGGTGAGAGTAGGAGTGGCTACACCTTC

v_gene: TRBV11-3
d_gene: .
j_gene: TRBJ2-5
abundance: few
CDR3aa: CASSSAEGETQYF
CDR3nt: TGTGCCAGCAGCTCAGCGGAGGGGGAGACCCAGTACTTC

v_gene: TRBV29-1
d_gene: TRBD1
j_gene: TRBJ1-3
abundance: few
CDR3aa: CSVGQGSGNTIYF
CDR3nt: TGCAGCGTCGGACAGGGCTCTGGAAACACCATATATTTT

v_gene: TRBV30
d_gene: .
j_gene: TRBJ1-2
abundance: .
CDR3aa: CAWSYTIRTGSYGYTF
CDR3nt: TGTGCCTGGAGTTATACCATTCGGACGGGGAGCTATGGCTACACCTTC

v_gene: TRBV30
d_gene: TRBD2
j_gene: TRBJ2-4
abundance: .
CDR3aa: CAWIPGLAGAKNIQYF
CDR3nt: TGTGCCTGGATCCCGGGACTAGCGGGGGCCAAAAACATTCAGTACTTC